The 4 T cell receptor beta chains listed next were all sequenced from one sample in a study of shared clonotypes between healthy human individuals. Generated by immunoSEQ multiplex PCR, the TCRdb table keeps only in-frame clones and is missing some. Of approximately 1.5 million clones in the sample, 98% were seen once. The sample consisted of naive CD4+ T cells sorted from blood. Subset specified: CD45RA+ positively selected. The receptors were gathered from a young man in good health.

In nucleotides, the CDR3 is TGTGCCAGCAGTTTATCGCGTATAGCGGGAGTAAGTGAGGAGCAGTTCTTC. Its protein is CASSLSRIAGVSEEQFF. The chain is built from TRBV27 and TRBJ2-1; 9 bases line up with TRBD2. The CDR3 is made up of 17 amino acids. Germline lookup yields CDR1 MNHEY and CDR2 SMNVEV (reference sequence). The V segment lost 0 bases and the J segment 10 bases; nucleotides outside the gene matches: 13.

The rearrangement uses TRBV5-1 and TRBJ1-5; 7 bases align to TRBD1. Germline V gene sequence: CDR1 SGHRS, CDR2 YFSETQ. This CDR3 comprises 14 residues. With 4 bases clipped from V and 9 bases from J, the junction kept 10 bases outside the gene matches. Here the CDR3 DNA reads TGCGCCAGCAGCCCCGGGACAGCCCACGGGCCCCAGCATTTT. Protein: CASSPGTAHGPQHF. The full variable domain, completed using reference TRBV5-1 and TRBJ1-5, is KAGVTQTPRYLIKTRGQQVTLSCSPISGHRSVSWYQQTPGQGLQFLFEYFSETQRNKGNFPGRFSGRQFSNSRSEMNVSTLELGDSALYLCASSPGTAHGPQHFGDGTRLSIL.

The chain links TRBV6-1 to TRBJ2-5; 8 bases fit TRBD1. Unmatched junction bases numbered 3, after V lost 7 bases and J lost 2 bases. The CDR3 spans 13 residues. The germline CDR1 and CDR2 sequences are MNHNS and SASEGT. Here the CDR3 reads CASTDRGQETQYF. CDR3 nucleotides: TGTGCCAGCACCGACAGGGGTCAAGAGACCCAGTACTTC.

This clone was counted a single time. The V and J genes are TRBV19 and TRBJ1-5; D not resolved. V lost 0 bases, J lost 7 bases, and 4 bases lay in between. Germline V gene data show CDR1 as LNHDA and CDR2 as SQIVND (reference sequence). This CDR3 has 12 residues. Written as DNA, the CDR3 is TGTGCCAGTAGTATAGAGGTCCAGCCCCAGCATTTT. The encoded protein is CASSIEVQPQHF.